Below are 13 T cell receptor beta chains sequenced from a single sample in a study of blood T cell repertoires in COVID-19. Clones were read by immunoSEQ multiplex PCR, and TCRdb kept only the in-frame ones, dropping some. The data contain under 200,000 clones, less than 90% of them seen just once; the ten biggest clones take up less than 3.5%. The specimen sequenced was PBMCs or T cells enriched from blood (not recorded which). The receptors shown here come from a woman aged 25 to 39 who had been exposed to COVID-19.

This clone showed up just once. The chain carries TRBV7-2 and TRBJ1-1, with D possibly TRBD1 on 6 matching bases. This CDR3 comprises 15 residues. V was cut by 3 bases and J by 4 bases, with 15 bases left in between. The germline CDR1 and CDR2 sequences are SGHTA and FQGNSA. CDR3 in amino acids: CASSFRTGIGTEAFF. The CDR3 region has the DNA TGTGCCAGCAGCTTTCGCACAGGGATCGGCACTGAAGCTTTCTTT.

This chain joins TRBV11-2 and TRBJ1-1; 7 bases are shared with TRBD1. Germline V gives CDR1 SGHAT, CDR2 FQNNGV. There are 14 residues in the CDR3. J lost 4 bases, V lost 5 bases, and 7 bases had no gene match. CDR3 nucleotides: TGTGCCAGCAGCCGGCGATGGGACAGCACTGAAGCTTTCTTT. It codes for CASSRRWDSTEAFF. Full variable domain (outside the CDR3, taken from reference TRBV11-2 and TRBJ1-1): EAGVAQSPRYKIIEKRQSVAFWCNPISGHATLYWYQQILGQGPKLLIQFQNNGVVDDSQLPKDRFSAERLKGVDSTLKIQPAKLEDSAVYLCASSRRWDSTEAFFGQGTRLTVV.

The J gene is TRBJ1-1, the V gene TRBV4-1; 7 nucleotides line up with TRBD1. The germline gives CDR1 MGHRA, CDR2 YSYEKL. The CDR3 extends over 14 amino acids. Losses at the gene ends were 3 bases for V and 3 bases for J; bases not matched to a gene: 4. The CDR3 region is CASSHNTGDTEAFF. CDR3 coding DNA: TGCGCCAGCAGCCACAATACAGGGGACACTGAAGCTTTCTTT.

The rearrangement links TRBV6-5 to TRBJ1-1, with D possibly matching TRBD1 (5 bases). The CDR3 consists of 11 residues. V was clipped by 2 bases and J by 10 bases, with 8 bases between them. CDR1 and CDR2 (germline): MNHEY, SVGAGI. For the CDR3, the DNA is TGTGCCAGCAGTTACAAGGGGATAGCTTTCTTT. Its protein is CASSYKGIAFF.

This chain uses TRBV3-1 (or the pseudogene TRBV3-2) with TRBJ2-5; perhaps TRBD2 as D (7 bases). Deletions cut 4 bases from V and 5 bases from J, with 14 bases between. Per the germline V gene, CDR1 is LGHDT and CDR2 is YNNKEL (reference sequence). The CDR3 consists of 14 residues. The chain's CDR3 is CASSPWGGLETQYF. The CDR3 DNA reads as TGTGCCAGCAGCCCCTGGGGGGGGCTGGAGACCCAGTACTTC.

The chain couples TRBV7-3 to TRBJ2-3; D is ambiguous. The V and J ends lost 1 base and 5 bases respectively, with 7 bases between them. CDR1 and CDR2 from the germline V gene are SGHTA and FQGTGA. The CDR3 has 13 amino acids. The CDR3 region has the DNA TGTGCCAGCAGCTTAAATCCCCGAGATACGCAGTATTTT. It translates to CASSLNPRDTQYF.

The chain employs TRBV18 and TRBJ2-5; a weak D match, TRBD1 (6 bases). CDR1 is KGHSH, CDR2 LQKENI, per germline. The CDR3 loop spans 13 amino acids. Trimming removed 3 bases from V and 3 bases from J, with 8 bases in between. CDR3 bases: TGTGCCAGCTCACCCGACAGGAAAGAGACCCAGTACTTC. This encodes CASSPDRKETQYF.

V and J are TRBV5-4 and TRBJ1-4; 8 nucleotides line up with TRBD1. The CDR3 consists of 15 residues. Trimming at V came to 2 bases and at J to 7 bases, leaving 7 bases not matched to a gene. Germline V lookup: CDR1 SGHNT, CDR2 YYREEE (reference sequence). As DNA, the CDR3 is TGTGCCAGCAGCTTTTACCGGGACAGGAGTGAAAAACTGTTTTTT. Protein product: CASSFYRDRSEKLFF. Combining the CDR3 with reference TRBV5-4 and TRBJ1-4 gives the whole variable domain ETGVTQSPTHLIKTRGQQVTLRCSSQSGHNTVSWYQQALGQGPQFIFQYYREEENGRGNFPPRFSGLQFPNYSSELNVNALELDDSALYLCASSFYRDRSEKLFFGSGTQLSVL.

This clone was seen more than once but under ten times. The chain couples TRBV5-1 to TRBJ1-1, with a tentative D call TRBD1 (5 bases). The CDR3 contains 14 residues. Per the germline V gene, CDR1 is SGHRS and CDR2 is YFSETQ. V lost 3 bases to trimming and J lost 3 bases, with 12 bases between them. CDR3 in amino acids: CASSSGELYTEAFF. CDR3 coding DNA: TGCGCCAGCAGCTCGGGGGAACTCTACACTGAAGCTTTCTTT.

CDR3 bases: TGTGCCAGCAGCCCAGGGGGCTCAACTAATGAAAAACTGTTTTTT. Encoded protein: CASSPGGSTNEKLFF. The chain recombines TRBV5-4 with TRBJ1-4; 8 bases are a match to TRBD1. CDR3 length equals 15 residues. With 4 bases clipped from V and 0 bases from J, the junction kept 2 bases outside the gene matches. CDR1 and CDR2 (germline): SGHNT, YYREEE (reference sequence).

The chain combines TRBV15 with TRBJ1-6; 8 bases line up with TRBD1. CDR3 length equals 21 residues. The germline gives CDR1 LNHNV, CDR2 YYDKDF (reference sequence). Trimming took 0 bases from V and 0 from J; bases not matched to a gene: 13. Written as DNA, the CDR3 is TGTGCCACCAGCAGAGATCCGGGGACAGGCGGGCGGAGCTCCTATAATTCACCCCTCCACTTT. It translates to CATSRDPGTGGRSSYNSPLHF.

The CDR3 DNA is TGTGCCAGCAGCCCTGGCGTGACCCCAGGGCATGAAAAACTGTTTTTT. Protein product: CASSPGVTPGHEKLFF. The chain has TRBV7-6 and TRBJ1-4, with D possibly TRBD1 on 5 matching bases. In germline, CDR1 is SGHVS, CDR2 FNYEAQ. V was cut by 5 bases and J by 6 bases, with 19 bases left in between. The CDR3 consists of 16 residues.

The chain joins TRBV13 to TRBJ2-5; maybe TRBD2 (6 bases). The V gene's germline CDR1 is PRHDT and CDR2 FYEKMQ (reference sequence). This CDR3 comprises 18 residues. V lost 8 bases, J lost 4 bases, and 29 bases lay in between. The CDR3 here is CASPWETSGARSRETQYF. The CDR3 coding sequence is TGTGCCAGCCCCTGGGAGACTAGTGGGGCCCGCTCCCGAGAGACCCAGTACTTC.